Presented here are 22 T cell receptor beta chains from one specimen sequenced in a study of control samples from healthy donors and cancer patients. TCRdb keeps only in-frame clones here, not all; method: immunoSEQ multiplex PCR. The table lists about 200,000 clones. Sequencing was performed on blood. The source of these receptors is a woman younger than 45 in good health.

The gene calls are TRBV28 and TRBJ2-1, with unresolved D. Trimming removed 6 bases at V and 2 bases at J, with 11 bases between. CDR1 and CDR2 (germline): MDHEN, SYDVKM. The CDR3 extends over 14 amino acids. CDR3 DNA: TGTGCCAGCAGAAGCAGTATCCCCTACAATGAGCAGTTCTTC. The encoded protein is CASRSSIPYNEQFF.

V and J are TRBV10-3 and TRBJ1-5, with no clear D. Germline CDR1 ENHRY, CDR2 SYGVKD. The CDR3 has 16 residues. Trimming took 2 bases from V and 0 from J, leaving 11 bases between them. The CDR3, as DNA: TGTGCCATCAGTGAGGGACGGGGATATAGCAATCAGCCCCAGCATTTT. It is translated as CAISEGRGYSNQPQHF.

The chain couples TRBV28 to TRBJ1-2, with D unclear. This CDR3 spans 17 amino acids. V lost 0 bases, J lost 3 bases, and 17 bases lay in between. Germline assignment: CDR1 MDHEN and CDR2 SYDVKM. Here the CDR3 reads CASSLWVPTVGYYGYTF. CDR3 bases: TGTGCCAGCAGTTTATGGGTCCCGACGGTTGGGTACTATGGCTACACCTTC.

The chain links TRBV4-1 to TRBJ2-1, with 11 bases aligning to TRBD2. The V and J ends lost 2 bases and 2 bases, in that order; junction bases with no gene match: 2. CDR3 length: 16 residues. Germline CDR1 reads MGHRA; CDR2 reads YSYEKL. The CDR3 sequence: CASSQLTSGAYNEQFF. The CDR3 DNA reads as TGCGCCAGCAGCCAACTGACTAGCGGGGCCTACAATGAGCAGTTCTTC.

The rearrangement joins TRBV15 to TRBJ1-4, with 8 bases lining up with TRBD1. This CDR3 is built from 17 residues. With V trimmed by 5 bases and J by 7 bases, 15 bases remained unmatched. Germline assignment: CDR1 LNHNV and CDR2 YYDKDF (reference sequence). CDR3: CATSVGTGDGGGEKLFF. The CDR3 DNA follows: TGTGCCACCAGCGTCGGGACAGGCGACGGGGGAGGTGAAAAACTGTTTTTT.

This chain links TRBV6-6 with TRBJ1-1; perhaps TRBD1 as D (6 bases). CDR3 size: 14 residues. Deletions cut 6 bases from V and 5 bases from J, with 16 bases between. CDR1 is MNHNY and CDR2 is SVGAGI in the germline V gene (reference sequence). CDR3 sequence reads: CASSPMGGWTEAFF. The DNA of the CDR3 is TGTGCCAGCAGCCCCATGGGGGGCTGGACTGAAGCTTTCTTT.

V usage is TRBV6-5 and J usage is TRBJ1-1; 7 bases are a match to TRBD1. The CDR3 is 15 amino acids. Germline loops: CDR1 MNHEY, CDR2 SVGAGI. Germline trimming cut 5 bases from V and 0 bases from J; bases unmatched to any gene: 6. The CDR3 loop reads CASSRDSIMNTEAFF. CDR3 DNA sequence: TGTGCCAGCAGTCGGGACAGTATTATGAACACTGAAGCTTTCTTT.

The chain uses TRBV3-1 (or the pseudogene TRBV3-2) and TRBJ1-2, with D tentatively TRBD1 (6 bases). The germline V gene has CDR1 LGHDT and CDR2 YNNKEL (reference sequence). With 2 bases removed from V and 4 bases from J, the gap between germline ends came to 17 bases. The CDR3 length is 16 residues. The CDR3 sequence is CASSQIGRGGSYGYTF. Here the CDR3 DNA reads TGTGCCAGCAGCCAAATAGGCAGGGGAGGTAGCTATGGCTACACCTTC.

The gene calls are TRBV3-1 (or the pseudogene TRBV3-2) and TRBJ1-1; no firm D call. From germline, CDR1 is LGHDT and CDR2 YNNKEL (reference sequence). V was pared by 4 bases and J by 7 bases, with 13 bases between. The CDR3 is made up of 13 amino acids. Written as DNA, the CDR3 is TGTGCCAGCAGCCCATCGACCTGGGGTGAAGCTTTCTTT. Protein product: CASSPSTWGEAFF.

V and J are TRBV27 and TRBJ1-2; maybe TRBD1 (6 bases). Germline values: CDR1 MNHEY, CDR2 SMNVEV (reference sequence). There are 14 residues in the CDR3. With 0 bases removed from V and 4 bases from J, the gap between germline ends came to 9 bases. This CDR3 is CASSLSVGGYGYTF. The CDR3 coding sequence is TGTGCCAGCAGTTTATCAGTAGGGGGCTATGGCTACACCTTC.

CDR3 nucleotides: TGTGCCAGCAGTTTCACCGGGACAGGGGCCGGGGCCAACGTCCTGACTTTC. Protein sequence: CASSFTGTGAGANVLTF. This sequence joins TRBV7-3 and TRBJ2-6; 10 positions match TRBD1. The V and J ends lost 6 bases and 4 bases, in that order; junction bases with no gene match: 9. CDR3 length: 17 residues. Germline loops: CDR1 SGHTA, CDR2 FQGTGA.

The chain recombines TRBV5-1 with TRBJ2-1, with 7 bases that match TRBD1. The CDR3 extends over 17 amino acids. V lost 4 bases and J lost 3; bases outside the gene matches: 13. The germline gives CDR1 SGHRS, CDR2 YFSETQ. CDR3 nucleotide sequence: TGCGCCAGCAGCCGGTACCCGGGACAGAGGATCTACAATGAGCAGTTCTTC. It specifies CASSRYPGQRIYNEQFF.

J is TRBJ1-5 and V is TRBV6-5; 9 nucleotides agree with TRBD1. J was trimmed by 5 bases and V by 0 bases; bases with no gene match: 5. The CDR3 consists of 16 residues. Germline assignment: CDR1 MNHEY and CDR2 SVGAGI. The CDR3: CASSYSGTGSDQPQHF. CDR3 in DNA: TGTGCCAGCAGTTACTCGGGGACAGGGTCCGATCAGCCCCAGCATTTT.

This chain links TRBV7-2 with TRBJ2-5, with 10 bases matching TRBD2. The germline CDR1 and CDR2 sequences are SGHTA and FQGNSA. The trim removed 1 base at V and 5 bases at J, leaving 4 bases unmatched. The CDR3 contains 15 residues. CDR3 DNA: TGTGCCAGCAGCTTAGACAGCGGGGGGGCTGAGACCCAGTACTTC. It encodes CASSLDSGGAETQYF. Using reference TRBV7-2 and TRBJ2-5 for the parts outside the CDR3, the full variable domain is GAGVSQSPSNKVTEKGKDVELRCDPISGHTALYWYRQSLGQGLEFLIYFQGNSAPDKSGLPSDRFSAERTGGSVSTLTIQRTQQEDSAVYLCASSLDSGGAETQYFGPGTRLLVL.

The rearrangement uses TRBV11-2 and TRBJ1-4, with TRBD1 matching over 10 bases. The V gene end was trimmed by 1 base and the J gene end by 13 bases; junction bases not matched to a gene: 12. This CDR3 contains 16 residues. Germline V gene sequence: CDR1 SGHAT, CDR2 FQNNGV. This CDR3 reads CASSLAFRDRGELLFF. In DNA form, the CDR3 reads TGTGCCAGCAGCTTAGCGTTCCGGGACAGGGGAGAATTACTGTTTTTT. Full variable domain (remainder filled in from reference TRBV11-2 and TRBJ1-4): EAGVAQSPRYKIIEKRQSVAFWCNPISGHATLYWYQQILGQGPKLLIQFQNNGVVDDSQLPKDRFSAERLKGVDSTLKIQPAKLEDSAVYLCASSLAFRDRGELLFFGSGTQLSVL.

The chain recombines TRBV12-3 or TRBV12-4 with TRBJ2-7; D unresolved. V lost 5 bases to trimming and J lost 4 bases, with 6 bases between them. CDR3 length: 11 amino acids. CDR3 sequence reads: CASSPDYEQYF. The CDR3 nucleotides read TGTGCCAGCAGTCCAGATTACGAGCAGTACTTC.

The V and J genes are TRBV29-1 and TRBJ2-4; 8 nucleotides line up with TRBD1. The CDR3 covers 13 residues. The germline V gene encodes CDR1 SQVTM and CDR2 ANQGSEA. V gave up 6 bases and J gave up 7 bases; unmatched junction bases: 8. In nucleotides, the CDR3 is TGCAGCGTCGAACAGGGGGTAGGGAACATTCAGTACTTC. Its protein is CSVEQGVGNIQYF.

The chain joins TRBV6-2 or TRBV6-3 to TRBJ2-5, with 7 bases aligning to TRBD1. Germline CDR1 and CDR2: MNHEY and SVGEGT. J was trimmed by 4 bases and V by 5 bases; bases with no gene match: 7. The CDR3 spans 14 residues. The DNA of the CDR3 is TGTGCCAGCAGTCGGACAGGTTCAAGAGAGACCCAGTACTTC. It is translated as CASSRTGSRETQYF.

The chain couples TRBV9 to TRBJ1-4, with D tentatively TRBD1 (5 bases). The germline V gene encodes CDR1 SGDLS and CDR2 YYNGEE. The CDR3 has 14 amino acids. V lost 0 bases to trimming and J lost 8 bases, with 11 bases between them. CDR3 loop: CASSVGGAREKLFF. The CDR3 nucleotides are TGTGCCAGCAGCGTAGGTGGGGCGCGAGAAAAACTGTTTTTT.

The genes are TRBV19 and TRBJ2-5; 7 nucleotides agree with TRBD1. Trimming at V came to 6 bases and at J to 5 bases, leaving 9 bases not matched to a gene. The CDR3 is 14 residues long. CDR1 and CDR2 (germline): LNHDA, SQIVND (reference sequence). CDR3 in amino acids: CASRDTGARETQYF. DNA for the CDR3: TGTGCCAGTAGGGATACAGGGGCACGGGAGACCCAGTACTTC. The variable domain in full, with the rest retrieved from reference TRBV19 and TRBJ2-5, is DGGITQSPKYLFRKEGQNVTLSCEQNLNHDAMYWYRQDPGQGLRLIYYSQIVNDFQKGDIAEGYSVSREKKESFPLTVTSAQKNPTAFYLCASRDTGARETQYFGPGTRLLVL.

V is TRBV6-5 and J is TRBJ2-3; D call uncertain. CDR1 and CDR2 from the germline V gene are MNHEY and SVGAGI. This CDR3 spans 10 amino acids. V dropped 6 bases and J dropped 5 bases, with 3 bases sitting between them. Here the CDR3 reads CASSRDTQYF. DNA of the CDR3: TGTGCCAGCAGCCGAGATACGCAGTATTTT.

The V call is TRBV6-2 or TRBV6-3, the J call TRBJ1-1; D gene uncertain. Germline V gene lookup returns CDR1 MNHEY and CDR2 SVGEGT. V was clipped by 3 bases and J by 2 bases, with 10 bases between them. This CDR3 region has 14 residues. CDR3 nucleotide sequence: TGTGCCAGCAGTTATCGGGTCATAAACACTGAAGCTTTCTTT. Encoded protein: CASSYRVINTEAFF.